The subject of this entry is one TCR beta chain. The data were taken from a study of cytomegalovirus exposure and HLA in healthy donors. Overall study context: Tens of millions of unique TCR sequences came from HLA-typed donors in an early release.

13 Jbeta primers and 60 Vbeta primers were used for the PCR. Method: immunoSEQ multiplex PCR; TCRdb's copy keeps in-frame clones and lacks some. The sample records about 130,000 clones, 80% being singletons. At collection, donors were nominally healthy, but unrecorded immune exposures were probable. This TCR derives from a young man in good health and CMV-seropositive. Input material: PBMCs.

CDR3 sequence (DNA): TGTGCCAGCGGTAGCAGCCCTGGAAACACCATATATTTT. This sequence encodes CASGSSPGNTIYF. The chain carries TRBV9 and TRBJ1-3; D not resolved. The V gene lost 7 bases and the J gene lost 2 bases, with 10 bases spanning the gap. Germline loops: CDR1 SGDLS, CDR2 YYNGEE. This CDR3 is 13 amino acids long.